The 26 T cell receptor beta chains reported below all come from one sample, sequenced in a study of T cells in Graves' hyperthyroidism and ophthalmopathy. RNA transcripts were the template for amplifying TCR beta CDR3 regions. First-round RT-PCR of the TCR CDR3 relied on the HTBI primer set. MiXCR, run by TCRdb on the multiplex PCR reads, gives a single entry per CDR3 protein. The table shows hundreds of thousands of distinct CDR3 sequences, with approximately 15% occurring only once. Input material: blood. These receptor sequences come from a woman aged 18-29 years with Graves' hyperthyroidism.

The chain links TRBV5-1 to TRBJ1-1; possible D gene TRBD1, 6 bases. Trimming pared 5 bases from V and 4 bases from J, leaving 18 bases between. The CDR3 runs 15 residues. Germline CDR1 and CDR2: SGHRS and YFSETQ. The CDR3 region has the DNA TGCGCCAGCAGACCTGAAACACAGGGCGTCACTGAAGCTTTCTTT. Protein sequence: CASRPETQGVTEAFF.

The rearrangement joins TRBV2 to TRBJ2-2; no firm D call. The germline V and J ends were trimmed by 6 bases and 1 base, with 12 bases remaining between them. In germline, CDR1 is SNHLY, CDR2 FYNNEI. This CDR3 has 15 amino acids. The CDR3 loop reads CASRNRSGNTGELFF. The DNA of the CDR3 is TGTGCCAGCAGAAACAGAAGTGGGAACACCGGGGAGCTGTTTTTT. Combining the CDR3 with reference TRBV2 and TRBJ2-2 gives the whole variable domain EPEVTQTPSHQVTQMGQEVILRCVPISNHLYFYWYRQILGQKVEFLVSFYNNEISEKSEIFDDQFSVERPDGSNFTLKIRSTKLEDSAMYFCASRNRSGNTGELFFGEGSRLTVL.

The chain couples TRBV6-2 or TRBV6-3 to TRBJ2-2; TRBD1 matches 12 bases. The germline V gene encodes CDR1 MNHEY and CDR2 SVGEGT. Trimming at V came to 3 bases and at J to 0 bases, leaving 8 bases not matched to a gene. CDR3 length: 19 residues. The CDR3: CASSYRPGQGASNTGELFF. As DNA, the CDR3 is TGTGCCAGCAGTTATAGGCCGGGACAGGGGGCCTCGAACACCGGGGAGCTGTTTTTT.

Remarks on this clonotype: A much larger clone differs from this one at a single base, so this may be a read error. The CDR3: CASRALSGANVLTF. CDR3 nucleotide sequence: TGTGCCTCCAGAGCCCTCTCTGGGGCCAACGTCCTGACTTTC. This rearrangement joins TRBV30 to TRBJ2-6; D is unclear. In germline, CDR1 is GTSNPN, CDR2 SVGIG (reference sequence). Trimming took 7 bases from V and 0 from J, leaving 10 bases between them. The CDR3 extends over 14 amino acids. The whole variable domain, filled in from reference TRBV30 and TRBJ2-6, reads SQTIHQWPATLVQPVGSPLSLECTVEGTSNPNLYWYRQAAGRGLQLLFYSVGIGQISSEVPQNLSASRPQDRQFILSSKKLLLSDSGFYLCASRALSGANVLTFGAGSRLTVL.

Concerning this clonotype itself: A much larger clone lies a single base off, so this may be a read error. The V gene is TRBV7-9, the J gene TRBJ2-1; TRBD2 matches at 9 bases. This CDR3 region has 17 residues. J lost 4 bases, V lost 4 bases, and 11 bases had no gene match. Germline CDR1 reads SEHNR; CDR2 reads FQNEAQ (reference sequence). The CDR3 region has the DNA TGTGCCAGCAGCTCAGCCAACATAGCGGGAGATTACAATGAGCAGTTCTTC. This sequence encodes CASSSANIAGDYNEQFF.

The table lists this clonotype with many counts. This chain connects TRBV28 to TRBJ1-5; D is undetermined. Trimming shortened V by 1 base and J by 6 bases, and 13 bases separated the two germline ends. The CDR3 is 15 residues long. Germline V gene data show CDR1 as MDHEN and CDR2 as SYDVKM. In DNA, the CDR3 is TGTGCCAGCAGTTTATTTCACAGCGCCGGTCAGCCCCAGCATTTT. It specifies CASSLFHSAGQPQHF.

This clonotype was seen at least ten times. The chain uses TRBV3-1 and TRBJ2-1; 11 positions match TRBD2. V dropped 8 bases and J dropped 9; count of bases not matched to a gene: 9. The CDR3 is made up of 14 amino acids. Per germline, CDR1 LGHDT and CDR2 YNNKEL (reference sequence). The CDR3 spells CASRGLAGGFEQFF. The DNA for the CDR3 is TGTGCCAGCCGTGGGCTAGCGGGAGGATTTGAGCAGTTCTTC.

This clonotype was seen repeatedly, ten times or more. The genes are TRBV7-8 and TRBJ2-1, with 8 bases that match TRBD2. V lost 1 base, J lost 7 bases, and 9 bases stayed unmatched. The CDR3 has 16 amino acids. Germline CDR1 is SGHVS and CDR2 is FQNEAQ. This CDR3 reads CASSLDQAGVGNEQFF. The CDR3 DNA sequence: TGTGCCAGCAGCTTAGATCAAGCGGGAGTAGGTAATGAGCAGTTCTTC.

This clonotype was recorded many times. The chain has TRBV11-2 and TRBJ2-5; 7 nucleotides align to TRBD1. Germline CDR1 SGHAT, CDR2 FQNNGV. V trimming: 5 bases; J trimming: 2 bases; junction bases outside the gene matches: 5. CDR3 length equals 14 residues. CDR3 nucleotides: TGTGCCAGCAGCCTACGGACAGGACAAGAGACCCAGTACTTC. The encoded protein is CASSLRTGQETQYF. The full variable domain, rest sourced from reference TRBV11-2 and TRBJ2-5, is EAGVAQSPRYKIIEKRQSVAFWCNPISGHATLYWYQQILGQGPKLLIQFQNNGVVDDSQLPKDRFSAERLKGVDSTLKIQPAKLEDSAVYLCASSLRTGQETQYFGPGTRLLVL.

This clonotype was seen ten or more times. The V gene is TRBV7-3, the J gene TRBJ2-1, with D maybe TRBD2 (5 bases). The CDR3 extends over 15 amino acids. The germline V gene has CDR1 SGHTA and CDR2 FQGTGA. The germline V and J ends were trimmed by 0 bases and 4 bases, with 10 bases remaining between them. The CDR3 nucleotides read TGTGCCAGCAGCTTAACCGGAGGCCCTTACAATGAGCAGTTCTTC. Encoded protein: CASSLTGGPYNEQFF.

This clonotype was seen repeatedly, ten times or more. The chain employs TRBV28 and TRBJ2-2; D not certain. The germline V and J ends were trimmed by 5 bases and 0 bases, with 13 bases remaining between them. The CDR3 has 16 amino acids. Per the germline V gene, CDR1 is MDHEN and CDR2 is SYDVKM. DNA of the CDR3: TGTGCCAGCAGTCCTCCTCCGGGCTCGAACACCGGGGAGCTGTTTTTT. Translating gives CASSPPPGSNTGELFF.

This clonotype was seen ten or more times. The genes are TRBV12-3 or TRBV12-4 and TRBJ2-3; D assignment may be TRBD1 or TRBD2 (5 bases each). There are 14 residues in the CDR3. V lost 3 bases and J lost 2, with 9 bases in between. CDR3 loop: CASSFRDVTDTQYF. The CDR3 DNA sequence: TGTGCCAGCAGTTTTCGGGACGTCACAGATACGCAGTATTTT.

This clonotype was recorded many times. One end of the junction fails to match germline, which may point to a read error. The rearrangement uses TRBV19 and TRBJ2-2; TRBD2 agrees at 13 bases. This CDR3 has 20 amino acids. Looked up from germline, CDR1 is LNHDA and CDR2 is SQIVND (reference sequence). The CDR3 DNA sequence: TGTGCCAGCAGTATAGTACGCCCGACTAGCGGGAGGTCTAACACCGGGGAGCTGTTTTTT. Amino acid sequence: CASSIVRPTSGRSNTGELFF.

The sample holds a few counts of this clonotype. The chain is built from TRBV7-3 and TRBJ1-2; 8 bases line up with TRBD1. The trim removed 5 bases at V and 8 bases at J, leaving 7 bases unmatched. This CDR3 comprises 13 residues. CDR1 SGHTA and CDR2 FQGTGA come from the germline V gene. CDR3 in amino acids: CASSAGQGEGYTF. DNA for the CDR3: TGTGCCAGCAGCGCCGGACAGGGAGAAGGCTACACCTTC.

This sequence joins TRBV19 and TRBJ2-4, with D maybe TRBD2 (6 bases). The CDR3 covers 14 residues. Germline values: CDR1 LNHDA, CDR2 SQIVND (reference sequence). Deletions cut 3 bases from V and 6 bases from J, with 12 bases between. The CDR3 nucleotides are TGTGCCAGTAGTATGTTCGCCGGGGGAAACATTCAGTACTTC. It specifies CASSMFAGGNIQYF. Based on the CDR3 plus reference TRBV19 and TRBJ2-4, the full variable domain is DGGITQSPKYLFRKEGQNVTLSCEQNLNHDAMYWYRQDPGQGLRLIYYSQIVNDFQKGDIAEGYSVSREKKESFPLTVTSAQKNPTAFYLCASSMFAGGNIQYFGAGTRLSVL.

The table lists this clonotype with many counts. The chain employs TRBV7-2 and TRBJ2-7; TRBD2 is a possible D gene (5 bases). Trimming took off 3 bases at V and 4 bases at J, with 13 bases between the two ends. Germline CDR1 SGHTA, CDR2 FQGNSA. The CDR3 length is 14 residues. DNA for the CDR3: TGTGCCAGCAGCTTCTCAAGCGGAGATTACGAGCAGTACTTC. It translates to CASSFSSGDYEQYF.

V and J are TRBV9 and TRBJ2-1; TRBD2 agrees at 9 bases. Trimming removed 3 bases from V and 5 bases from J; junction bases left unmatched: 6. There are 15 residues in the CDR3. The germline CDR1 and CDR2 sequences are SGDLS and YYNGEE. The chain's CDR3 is CASSDSGSPHNEQFF. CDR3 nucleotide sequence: TGTGCCAGCAGCGATAGCGGGAGTCCCCACAATGAGCAGTTCTTC. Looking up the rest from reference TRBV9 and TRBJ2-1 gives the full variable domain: DSGVTQTPKHLITATGQRVTLRCSPRSGDLSVYWYQQSLDQGLQFLIQYYNGEERAKGNILERFSAQQFPDLHSELNLSSLELGDSALYFCASSDSGSPHNEQFFGPGTRLTVL.

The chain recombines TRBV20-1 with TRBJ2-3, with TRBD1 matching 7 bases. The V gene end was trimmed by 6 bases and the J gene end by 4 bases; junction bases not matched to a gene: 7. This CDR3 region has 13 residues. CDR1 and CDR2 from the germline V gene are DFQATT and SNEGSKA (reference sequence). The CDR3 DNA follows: TGCAGTGCCTCGACAGGGACCCCAGATACGCAGTATTTT. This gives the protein CSASTGTPDTQYF.

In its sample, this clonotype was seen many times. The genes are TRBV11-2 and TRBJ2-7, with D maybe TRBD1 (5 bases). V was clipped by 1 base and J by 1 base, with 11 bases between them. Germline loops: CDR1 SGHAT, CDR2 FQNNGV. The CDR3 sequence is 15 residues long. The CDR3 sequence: CASSLGPRDSYEQYF. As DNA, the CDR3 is TGTGCCAGCAGCTTAGGGCCCAGGGATTCCTACGAGCAGTACTTC.

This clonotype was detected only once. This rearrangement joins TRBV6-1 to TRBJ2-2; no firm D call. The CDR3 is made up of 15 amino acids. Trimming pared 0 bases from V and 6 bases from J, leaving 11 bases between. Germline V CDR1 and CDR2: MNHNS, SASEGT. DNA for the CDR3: TGTGCCAGCAGTGAAGCGCGCCATCTGCCCGGGGAGCTGTTTTTT. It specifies CASSEARHLPGELFF.

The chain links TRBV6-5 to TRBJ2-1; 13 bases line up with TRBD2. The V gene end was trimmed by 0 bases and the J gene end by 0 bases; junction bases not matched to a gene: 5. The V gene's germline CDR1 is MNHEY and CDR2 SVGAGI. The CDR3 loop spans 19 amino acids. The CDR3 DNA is TGTGCCAGCAGTTACTCGGGACTAGCGGGACATAGCTCCTACAATGAGCAGTTCTTC. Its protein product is CASSYSGLAGHSSYNEQFF.

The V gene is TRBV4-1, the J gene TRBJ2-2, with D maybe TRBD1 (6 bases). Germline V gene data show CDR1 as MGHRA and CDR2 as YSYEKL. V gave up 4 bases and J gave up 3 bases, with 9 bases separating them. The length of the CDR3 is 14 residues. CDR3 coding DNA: TGCGCCAGCAGCCGGAACAGGGACACCGGGGAGCTGTTTTTT. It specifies CASSRNRDTGELFF.

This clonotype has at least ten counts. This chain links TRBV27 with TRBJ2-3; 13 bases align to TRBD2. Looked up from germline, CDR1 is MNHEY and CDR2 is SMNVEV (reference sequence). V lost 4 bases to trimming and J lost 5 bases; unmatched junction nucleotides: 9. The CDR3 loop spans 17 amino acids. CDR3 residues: CASSSLMGLAGLDTQYF. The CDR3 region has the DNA TGTGCCAGCAGTTCTCTTATGGGACTAGCGGGACTAGATACGCAGTATTTT.

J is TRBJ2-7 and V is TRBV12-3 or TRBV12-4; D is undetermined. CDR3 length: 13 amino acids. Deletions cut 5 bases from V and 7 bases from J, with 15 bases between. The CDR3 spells CASSPRRGFEQYF. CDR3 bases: TGTGCCAGCAGTCCTAGACGAGGTTTTGAGCAGTACTTC.

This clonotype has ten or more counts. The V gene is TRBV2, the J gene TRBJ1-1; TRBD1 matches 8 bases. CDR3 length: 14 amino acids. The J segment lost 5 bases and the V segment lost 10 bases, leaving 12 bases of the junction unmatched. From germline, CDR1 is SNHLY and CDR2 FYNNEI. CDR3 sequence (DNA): TGTGCCATCACCCTCAGGGGGCTGGGGACTGAAGCTTTCTTT. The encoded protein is CAITLRGLGTEAFF.

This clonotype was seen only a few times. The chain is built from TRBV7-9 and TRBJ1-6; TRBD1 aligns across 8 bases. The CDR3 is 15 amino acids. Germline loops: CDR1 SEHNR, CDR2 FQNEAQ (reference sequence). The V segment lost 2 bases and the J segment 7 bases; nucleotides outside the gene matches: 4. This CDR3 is CASSLQGARNSPLHF. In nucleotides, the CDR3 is TGTGCCAGCAGCTTACAGGGGGCCAGGAATTCACCCCTCCACTTT.